Listed below are T cell receptor beta chains from one sample, sequenced in a study of cytomegalovirus exposure and HLA in healthy donors. Libraries were prepared by immunoSEQ multiplex PCR; TCRdb keeps only in-frame clonotypes and omits some of them. The table lists 55,000 to 80,000 clones, roughly 80% of them singletons, with approximately 22% in the top ten. The sequencing sample was made of PBMCs. These receptors were taken from a woman aged 40-49 years in good health and CMV-seropositive. The CDR3 runs from the conserved cysteine through the conserved F or W. The order of the fields is D gene, V gene, clone size, J gene, CDR3 protein, CDR3 DNA. D genes are given only for firm matches. Clone size appears in some rows only: once, few, many, or a class for an expanded clone.

D: NA
V: TRBV10-3
size: NA
J: TRBJ1-2
CDR3: CAITADSAGYGYTF
DNA: TGTGCCATCACCGCGGACTCGGCGGGCTATGGCTACACCTTC

D: TRBD2
V: TRBV7-2
size: NA
J: TRBJ2-7
CDR3: CASSLGLAGGREEQYF
DNA: TGTGCCAGCAGCTTAGGTCTAGCGGGGGGGCGAGAGGAGCAGTACTTC

D: TRBD2
V: TRBV30
size: NA
J: TRBJ2-7
CDR3: CACRVAGAHYEQYF
DNA: TGTGCCTGCCGGGTAGCGGGGGCCCACTACGAGCAGTACTTC

D: NA
V: TRBV7-2
size: NA
J: TRBJ1-6
CDR3: CASSLDMQINSPLHF
DNA: TGTGCCAGCAGCTTAGATATGCAGATTAATTCACCCCTCCACTTT

D: NA
V: TRBV7-2
size: NA
J: TRBJ2-3
CDR3: CASRSPPGGTQYF
DNA: TGTGCCAGCAGATCTCCTCCCGGGGGTACGCAGTATTTT

D: NA
V: TRBV7-2
size: NA
J: TRBJ1-1
CDR3: CASSLGPPSGGDTEAFF
DNA: TGTGCCAGCAGCTTAGGACCCCCCTCGGGGGGGGACACTGAAGCTTTCTTT

D: NA
V: TRBV7-9
size: few
J: TRBJ2-7
CDR3: CASSLGADSYEQYF
DNA: TGTGCCAGCAGCTTAGGGGCAGACTCCTACGAGCAGTACTTC

D: TRBD1
V: TRBV27
size: NA
J: TRBJ1-1
CDR3: CASSPRHRGRAFF
DNA: TGTGCCAGCAGTCCCCGGCACAGGGGTCGGGCTTTCTTT

D: TRBD1
V: TRBV5-6
size: NA
J: TRBJ1-2
CDR3: CASSLITSGQGSPGYTF
DNA: TGTGCCAGCAGCTTGATCACTTCGGGACAGGGTTCGCCTGGCTACACCTTC

D: TRBD1
V: TRBV5-1
size: NA
J: TRBJ1-4
CDR3: CASSPDREGEKLFF
DNA: TGCGCCAGCAGCCCTGACAGGGAAGGCGAAAAACTGTTTTTT

D: TRBD1
V: TRBV10-1
size: NA
J: TRBJ1-1
CDR3: CASSESSDRGATEAFF
DNA: TGCGCCAGCAGTGAATCGTCGGACAGGGGAGCAACTGAAGCTTTCTTT

D: NA
V: TRBV6-5
size: few
J: TRBJ1-5
CDR3: CASSRQANQPQHF
DNA: TGTGCCAGCAGCCGACAGGCTAATCAGCCCCAGCATTTT

D: NA
V: TRBV5-5
size: NA
J: TRBJ1-2
CDR3: CASSLLEGARANYGYTF
DNA: TGTGCCAGCAGCTTGTTAGAGGGCGCCCGGGCTAACTATGGCTACACCTTC

D: NA
V: TRBV27
size: NA
J: TRBJ2-3
CDR3: CASRAQGRDTQYF
DNA: TGTGCCAGCAGGGCCCAGGGCCGAGATACGCAGTATTTT

D: NA
V: TRBV29-1
size: few
J: TRBJ1-1
CDR3: CSAGRTQNTEAFF
DNA: TGCAGCGCTGGTAGGACACAGAACACTGAAGCTTTCTTT

D: TRBD1
V: TRBV5-5
size: once
J: TRBJ2-6
CDR3: CASSGQGLLSGANVLTF
DNA: TGTGCCAGCAGCGGACAGGGACTTCTCTCTGGGGCCAACGTCCTGACTTTC

D: TRBD1
V: TRBV19
size: once
J: TRBJ1-2
CDR3: CASTHRWKGGNHDGYTF
DNA: TGTGCCAGTACCCATCGATGGAAAGGGGGCAATCACGATGGCTACACCTTC

D: NA
V: TRBV18
size: NA
J: TRBJ2-1
CDR3: CASSPSSSRDEQFF
DNA: TGTGCCAGCTCACCATCATCTTCCAGGGATGAGCAGTTCTTC

D: TRBD2
V: TRBV7-8
size: NA
J: TRBJ2-1
CDR3: CASSGSGGANEQFF
DNA: TGTGCCAGCAGTGGTAGCGGGGGAGCCAATGAGCAGTTCTTC

D: TRBD2
V: TRBV4-1
size: NA
J: TRBJ2-3
CDR3: CASSQDLTSGGADTQYF
DNA: TGCGCCAGCAGCCAAGATCTCACTAGCGGGGGGGCAGATACGCAGTATTTT

D: NA
V: TRBV5-8
size: NA
J: TRBJ1-1
CDR3: CASTLRGEGTEAFF
DNA: TGTGCCAGCACCCTCCGAGGGGAGGGGACTGAAGCTTTCTTT

D: TRBD2
V: TRBV5-1
size: NA
J: TRBJ2-3
CDR3: CASSSSGGAWDTQYF
DNA: TGCGCCAGCAGCTCTAGCGGGGGGGCTTGGGATACGCAGTATTTT

D: TRBD1
V: TRBV2
size: NA
J: TRBJ1-1
CDR3: CASSYRGLDTEAFF
DNA: TGTGCCAGCAGTTACAGGGGGCTAGACACTGAAGCTTTCTTT

D: TRBD1
V: TRBV5-4
size: NA
J: TRBJ1-2
CDR3: CASTKQGAVNYGYTF
DNA: TGTGCCAGCACCAAACAGGGGGCGGTTAACTATGGCTACACCTTC

D: NA
V: TRBV28
size: few
J: TRBJ1-1
CDR3: CASSWGTVNTEAFF
DNA: TGTGCCAGCAGTTGGGGCACCGTGAACACTGAAGCTTTCTTT

D: NA
V: TRBV7-9
size: NA
J: TRBJ2-7
CDR3: CASSLGDTYGQYF
DNA: TGTGCCAGCAGCCTTGGGGACACCTACGGGCAGTACTTC

D: TRBD1
V: TRBV2
size: NA
J: TRBJ2-3
CDR3: CASTADRGPDTQYF
DNA: TGTGCCAGTACCGCCGACAGGGGGCCAGATACGCAGTATTTT

D: NA
V: TRBV5-6
size: NA
J: TRBJ1-4
CDR3: CASSLGAGEKLFF
DNA: TGTGCCAGCAGCTTGGGGGCGGGTGAAAAACTGTTTTTT

D: NA
V: TRBV19
size: few
J: TRBJ1-2
CDR3: CASKPSVVLYGYTF
DNA: TGTGCCAGTAAGCCCTCGGTTGTTTTGTATGGCTACACCTTC

D: NA
V: TRBV7-3
size: NA
J: TRBJ2-3
CDR3: CASSLEGFTDTQYF
DNA: TGTGCCAGCAGCTTAGAGGGCTTCACAGATACGCAGTATTTT

D: TRBD2
V: TRBV29-1
size: NA
J: TRBJ2-3
CDR3: CSVKGLASSTDTQYF
DNA: TGCAGCGTAAAGGGACTAGCGTCTAGCACAGATACGCAGTATTTT

D: NA
V: TRBV4-1
size: NA
J: TRBJ2-7
CDR3: CASSPPGLDEQYF
DNA: TGCGCCAGCAGCCCCCCGGGGTTGGACGAGCAGTACTTC

D: NA
V: TRBV7-8
size: NA
J: TRBJ1-6
CDR3: CASSLAGSSPLHF
DNA: TGTGCCAGCAGCTTGGCGGGGAGTTCACCCCTCCACTTT

D: NA
V: TRBV7-8
size: few
J: TRBJ2-7
CDR3: CASSLKAASAYEQYF
DNA: TGTGCCAGCAGCTTAAAAGCTGCTAGCGCGTACGAGCAGTACTTC

D: NA
V: TRBV27
size: NA
J: TRBJ1-6
CDR3: CASSDRNSPLHF
DNA: TGTGCCAGCAGTGACAGGAATTCACCCCTCCACTTT

D: NA
V: TRBV5-1
size: NA
J: TRBJ2-2
CDR3: CASSFTGVTGELFF
DNA: TGCGCCAGCAGCTTTACCGGGGTCACCGGGGAGCTGTTTTTT

D: NA
V: TRBV19
size: NA
J: TRBJ1-2
CDR3: CASSLLRGMEGYTF
DNA: TGTGCCAGTAGCCTTCTAAGGGGGATGGAGGGCTACACCTTC

D: TRBD1
V: TRBV30
size: once
J: TRBJ1-6
CDR3: CAWRASGTVYNSPLHF
DNA: TGTGCCTGGAGGGCCTCCGGGACAGTCTATAATTCACCCCTCCACTTT

D: TRBD1
V: TRBV28
size: NA
J: TRBJ2-7
CDR3: CASRPGTGRSYEQYF
DNA: TGTGCCAGCAGACCCGGGACAGGGCGCTCCTACGAGCAGTACTTC

D: TRBD1
V: TRBV4-3
size: NA
J: TRBJ2-1
CDR3: CASSFRQGVVEQFF
DNA: TGCGCCAGCAGCTTTCGTCAGGGGGTTGTCGAGCAGTTCTTC

D: NA
V: TRBV7-2
size: NA
J: TRBJ2-2
CDR3: CASSLRAANTGELFF
DNA: TGTGCCAGCAGCTTAAGAGCGGCGAACACCGGGGAGCTGTTTTTT

D: TRBD1
V: TRBV5-1
size: NA
J: TRBJ1-4
CDR3: CASSLEGGGEKLFF
DNA: TGCGCCAGCAGCTTGGAAGGGGGCGGCGAAAAACTGTTTTTT

D: NA
V: TRBV5-4
size: NA
J: TRBJ2-3
CDR3: CASRSGFTDTQYF
DNA: TGTGCCAGCAGGTCGGGATTTACAGATACGCAGTATTTT

D: TRBD1
V: TRBV7-9
size: NA
J: TRBJ2-1
CDR3: CASSYRDSLPDNEQFF
DNA: TGTGCCAGCAGCTATAGGGACAGCCTTCCGGACAATGAGCAGTTCTTC

D: NA
V: TRBV2
size: NA
J: TRBJ2-7
CDR3: CASSESRQTYEQYF
DNA: TGTGCCAGCAGTGAATCTAGACAGACTTACGAGCAGTACTTC

D: TRBD1
V: TRBV30
size: few
J: TRBJ2-5
CDR3: CAWGGQGKGTQYF
DNA: TGTGCCTGGGGGGGACAGGGGAAAGGGACCCAGTACTTC

D: TRBD1
V: TRBV9
size: NA
J: TRBJ2-1
CDR3: CASSLELGQGLSYNEQFF
DNA: TGTGCCAGCAGCCTCGAGCTCGGACAGGGTCTTTCCTACAATGAGCAGTTCTTC

D: TRBD1
V: TRBV2
size: NA
J: TRBJ2-3
CDR3: CASKRRTGVTDTQYF
DNA: TGTGCCAGCAAACGAAGGACAGGGGTCACAGATACGCAGTATTTT

D: NA
V: TRBV6-6
size: few
J: TRBJ1-5
CDR3: CASESGGFYSNQPQHF
DNA: TGTGCCAGCGAAAGCGGGGGCTTCTATAGCAATCAGCCCCAGCATTTT

D: TRBD1
V: TRBV18
size: NA
J: TRBJ2-7
CDR3: CASSPQGQGGYEQYF
DNA: TGTGCCAGCTCACCACAGGGACAGGGTGGCTACGAGCAGTACTTC

D: TRBD1
V: TRBV6-5
size: NA
J: TRBJ2-1
CDR3: CASSWDSYSYNEQFF
DNA: TGTGCCAGCAGCTGGGACAGCTACTCCTACAATGAGCAGTTCTTC

D: TRBD1
V: TRBV19
size: NA
J: TRBJ2-1
CDR3: CASGPTDRGSRREQFF
DNA: TGTGCCAGTGGCCCGACGGACAGGGGCTCCAGGCGTGAGCAGTTCTTC